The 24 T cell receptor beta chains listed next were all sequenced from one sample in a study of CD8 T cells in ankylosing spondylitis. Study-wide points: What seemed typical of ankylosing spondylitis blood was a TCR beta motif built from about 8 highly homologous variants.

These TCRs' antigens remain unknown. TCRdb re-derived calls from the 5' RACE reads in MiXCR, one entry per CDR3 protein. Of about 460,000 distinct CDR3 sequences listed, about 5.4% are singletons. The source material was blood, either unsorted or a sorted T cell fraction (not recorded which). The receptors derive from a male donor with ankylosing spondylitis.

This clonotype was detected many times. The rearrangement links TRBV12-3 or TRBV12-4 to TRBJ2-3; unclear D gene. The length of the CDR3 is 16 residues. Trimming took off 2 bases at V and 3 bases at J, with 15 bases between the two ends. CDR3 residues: CASSLYRGARTDTQYF. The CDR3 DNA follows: TGTGCCAGCAGTTTATATCGAGGAGCTCGGACAGATACGCAGTATTTT.

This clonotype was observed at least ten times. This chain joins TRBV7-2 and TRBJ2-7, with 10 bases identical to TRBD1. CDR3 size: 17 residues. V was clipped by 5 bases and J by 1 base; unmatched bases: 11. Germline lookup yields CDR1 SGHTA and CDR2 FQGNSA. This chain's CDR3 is CASSPITGQGNSYEQYF. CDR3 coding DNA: TGTGCCAGCAGCCCGATTACGGGACAGGGGAATTCCTACGAGCAGTACTTC.

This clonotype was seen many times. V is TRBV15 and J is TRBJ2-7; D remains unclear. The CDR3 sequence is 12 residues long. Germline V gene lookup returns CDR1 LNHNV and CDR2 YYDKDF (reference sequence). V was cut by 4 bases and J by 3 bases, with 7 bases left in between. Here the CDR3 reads CATSNTLYEQYF. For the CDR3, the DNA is TGTGCCACCAGCAACACCCTCTACGAGCAGTACTTC.

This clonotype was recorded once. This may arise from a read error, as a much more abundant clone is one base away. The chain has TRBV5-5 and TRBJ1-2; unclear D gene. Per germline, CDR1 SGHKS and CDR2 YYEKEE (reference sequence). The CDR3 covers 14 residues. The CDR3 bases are TGTACCAGCAGCGAGGTGGCCAGGAACTATGGCTACACCTTC. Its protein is CTSSEVARNYGYTF.

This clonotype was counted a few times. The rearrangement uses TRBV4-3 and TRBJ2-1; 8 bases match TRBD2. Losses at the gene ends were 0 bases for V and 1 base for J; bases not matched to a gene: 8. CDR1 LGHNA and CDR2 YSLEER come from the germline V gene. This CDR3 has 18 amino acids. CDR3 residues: CASSQESAGGLSYNEQFF. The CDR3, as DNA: TGCGCCAGCAGCCAAGAAAGCGCGGGGGGCCTGTCCTACAATGAGCAGTTCTTC.

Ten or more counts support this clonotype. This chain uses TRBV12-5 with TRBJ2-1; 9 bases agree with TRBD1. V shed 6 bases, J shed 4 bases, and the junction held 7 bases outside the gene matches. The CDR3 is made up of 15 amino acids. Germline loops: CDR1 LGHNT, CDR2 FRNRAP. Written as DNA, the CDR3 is TGTGCTAGTGGAACCGGGACAGGGATTTACAATGAGCAGTTCTTC. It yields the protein CASGTGTGIYNEQFF. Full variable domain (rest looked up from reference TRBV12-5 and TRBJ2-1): DARVTQTPRHKVTEMGQEVTMRCQPILGHNTVFWYRQTMMQGLELLAYFRNRAPLDDSGMPKDRFSAEMPDATLATLKIQPSEPRDSAVYFCASGTGTGIYNEQFFGPGTRLTVL.

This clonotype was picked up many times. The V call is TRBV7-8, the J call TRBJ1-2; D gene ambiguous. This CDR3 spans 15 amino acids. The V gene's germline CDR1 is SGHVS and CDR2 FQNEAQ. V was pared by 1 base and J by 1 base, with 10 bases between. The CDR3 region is CASSLGRVGNYGYTF. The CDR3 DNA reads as TGTGCCAGCAGCTTAGGGAGGGTGGGTAACTATGGCTACACCTTC.

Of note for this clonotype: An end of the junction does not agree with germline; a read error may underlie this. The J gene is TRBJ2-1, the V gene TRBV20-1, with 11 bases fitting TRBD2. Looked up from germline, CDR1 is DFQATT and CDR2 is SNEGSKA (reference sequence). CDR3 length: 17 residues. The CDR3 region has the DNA TGCTGTGCTAGAGATTGGGGGACTAGCGGAATCTACAATGAGCAGTTCTTC. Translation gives CCARDWGTSGIYNEQFF.

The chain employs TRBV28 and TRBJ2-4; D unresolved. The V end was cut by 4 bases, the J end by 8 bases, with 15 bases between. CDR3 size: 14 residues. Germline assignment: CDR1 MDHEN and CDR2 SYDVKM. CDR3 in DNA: TGTGCCAGCAGTTCCCCACCCGGGTCAGACATTCAGTACTTC. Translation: CASSSPPGSDIQYF.

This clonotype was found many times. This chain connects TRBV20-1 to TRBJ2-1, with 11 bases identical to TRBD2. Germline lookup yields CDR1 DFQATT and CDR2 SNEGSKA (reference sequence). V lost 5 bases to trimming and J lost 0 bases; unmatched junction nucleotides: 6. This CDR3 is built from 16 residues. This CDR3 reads CSALGTSGSSYNEQFF. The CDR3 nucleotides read TGCAGTGCTCTTGGGACTAGCGGCAGCTCCTACAATGAGCAGTTCTTC.

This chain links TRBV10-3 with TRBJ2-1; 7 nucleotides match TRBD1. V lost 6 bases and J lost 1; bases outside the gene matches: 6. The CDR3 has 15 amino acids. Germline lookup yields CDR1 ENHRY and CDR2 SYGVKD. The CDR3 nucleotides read TGTGCCATCAGCTTAGCAGGGGGATCCTACAATGAGCAGTTCTTC. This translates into CAISLAGGSYNEQFF.

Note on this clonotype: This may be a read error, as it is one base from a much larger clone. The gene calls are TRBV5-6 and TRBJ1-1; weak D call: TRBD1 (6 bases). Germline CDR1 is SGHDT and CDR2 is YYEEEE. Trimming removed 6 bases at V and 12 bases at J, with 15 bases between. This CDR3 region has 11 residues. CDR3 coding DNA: TGTGCCAGCAACTTCAGGGGAGCGCCTTTCTTT. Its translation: CASNFRGAPFF. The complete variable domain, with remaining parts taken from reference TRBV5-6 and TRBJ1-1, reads DAGVTQSPTHLIKTRGQQVTLRCSPKSGHDTVSWYQQALGQGPQFIFQYYEEEERQRGNFPDRFSGHQFPNYSSELNVNALLLGDSALYLCASNFRGAPFFGQGTRLTVV.

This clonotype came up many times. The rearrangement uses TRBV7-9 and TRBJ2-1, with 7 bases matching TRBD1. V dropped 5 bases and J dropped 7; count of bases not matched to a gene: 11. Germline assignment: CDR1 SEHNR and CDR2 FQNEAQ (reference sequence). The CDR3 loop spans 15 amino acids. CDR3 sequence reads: CASSPRSPRGNEQFF. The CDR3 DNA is TGTGCCAGCAGCCCGAGGAGCCCCAGGGGGAATGAGCAGTTCTTC. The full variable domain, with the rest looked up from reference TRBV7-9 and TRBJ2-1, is DTGVSQNPRHKITKRGQNVTFRCDPISEHNRLYWYRQTLGQGPEFLTYFQNEAQLEKSRLLSDRFSAERPKGSFSTLEIQRTEQGDSAMYLCASSPRSPRGNEQFFGPGTRLTVL.

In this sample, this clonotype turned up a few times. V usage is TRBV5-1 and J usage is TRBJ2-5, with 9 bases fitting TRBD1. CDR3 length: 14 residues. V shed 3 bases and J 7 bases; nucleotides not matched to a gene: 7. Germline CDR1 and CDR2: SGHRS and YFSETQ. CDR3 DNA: TGCGCCAGCAGCTCGGGACAGGGATCTAGGACCCAGTACTTC. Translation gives CASSSGQGSRTQYF.

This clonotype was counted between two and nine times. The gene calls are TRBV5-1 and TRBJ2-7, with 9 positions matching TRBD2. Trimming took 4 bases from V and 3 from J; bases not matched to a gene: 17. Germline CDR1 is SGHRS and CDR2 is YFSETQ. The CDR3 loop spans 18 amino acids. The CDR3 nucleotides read TGCGCCAGCAGCCTCCCCCCGGGGTCTAGCGGGGTGGACTACGAGCAGTACTTC. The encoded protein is CASSLPPGSSGVDYEQYF.

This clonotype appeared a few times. CDR3 sequence reads: CASSVLAGISTDTQYF. CDR3 bases: TGTGCCAGCAGCGTCTTAGCGGGAATAAGCACAGATACGCAGTATTTT. This chain joins TRBV7-2 and TRBJ2-3, with 8 bases matching TRBD2. The germline V gene has CDR1 SGHTA and CDR2 FQGNSA. The CDR3 length is 16 residues. V lost 5 bases, J lost 0 bases, and 7 bases stayed unmatched.

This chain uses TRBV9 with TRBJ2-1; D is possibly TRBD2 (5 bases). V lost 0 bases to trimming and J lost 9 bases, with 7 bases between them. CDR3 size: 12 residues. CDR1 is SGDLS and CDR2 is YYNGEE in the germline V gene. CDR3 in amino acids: CASSVGSGEQFF. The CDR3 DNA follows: TGTGCCAGCAGCGTAGGGAGCGGTGAGCAGTTCTTC.

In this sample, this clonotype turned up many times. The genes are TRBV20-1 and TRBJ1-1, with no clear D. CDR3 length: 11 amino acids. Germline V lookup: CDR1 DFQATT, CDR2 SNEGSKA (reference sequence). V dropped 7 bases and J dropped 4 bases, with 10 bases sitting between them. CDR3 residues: CSVEGRTEAFF. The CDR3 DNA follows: TGCAGTGTGGAAGGACGCACTGAAGCTTTCTTT.

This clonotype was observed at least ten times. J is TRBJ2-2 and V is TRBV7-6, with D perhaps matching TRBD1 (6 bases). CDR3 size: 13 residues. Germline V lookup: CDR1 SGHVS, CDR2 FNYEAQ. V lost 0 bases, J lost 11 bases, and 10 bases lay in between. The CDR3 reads CASSLAWGQELFF. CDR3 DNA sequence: TGTGCCAGCAGCTTAGCGTGGGGACAAGAGCTGTTTTTT. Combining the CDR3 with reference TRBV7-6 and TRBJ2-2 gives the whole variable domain GAGVSQSPRYKVTKRGQDVALRCDPISGHVSLYWYRQALGQGPEFLTYFNYEAQQDKSGLPNDRFSAERPEGSISTLTIQRTEQRDSAMYRCASSLAWGQELFFGEGSRLTVL.

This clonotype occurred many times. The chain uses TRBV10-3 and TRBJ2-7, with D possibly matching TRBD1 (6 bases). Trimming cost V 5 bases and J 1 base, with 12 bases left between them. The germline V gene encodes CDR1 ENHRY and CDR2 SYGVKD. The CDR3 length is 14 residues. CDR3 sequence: CAISRRTESYEQYF. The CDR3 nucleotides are TGTGCCATCAGTAGAAGGACAGAATCCTACGAGCAGTACTTC.

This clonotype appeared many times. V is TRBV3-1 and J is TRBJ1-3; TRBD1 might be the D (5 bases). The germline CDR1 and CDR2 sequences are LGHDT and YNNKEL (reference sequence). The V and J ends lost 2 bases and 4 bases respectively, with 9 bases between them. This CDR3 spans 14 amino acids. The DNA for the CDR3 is TGTGCCAGCAGCCAAATAGGGGACGGAAACACCATATATTTT. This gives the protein CASSQIGDGNTIYF.

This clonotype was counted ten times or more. The CDR3, as DNA: TGTGCCAGCAGCTTCACAGGGGGCAATCAGCCCCAGCATTTT. Protein sequence: CASSFTGGNQPQHF. The gene calls are TRBV7-2 and TRBJ1-5, with 7 bases that match TRBD1. With 3 bases clipped from V and 2 bases from J, the junction kept 1 base outside the gene matches. The CDR3 totals 14 residues. Per germline, CDR1 SGHTA and CDR2 FQGNSA. The variable domain in full, with the rest retrieved from reference TRBV7-2 and TRBJ1-5, is GAGVSQSPSNKVTEKGKDVELRCDPISGHTALYWYRQSLGQGLEFLIYFQGNSAPDKSGLPSDRFSAERTGGSVSTLTIQRTQQEDSAVYLCASSFTGGNQPQHFGDGTRLSIL.

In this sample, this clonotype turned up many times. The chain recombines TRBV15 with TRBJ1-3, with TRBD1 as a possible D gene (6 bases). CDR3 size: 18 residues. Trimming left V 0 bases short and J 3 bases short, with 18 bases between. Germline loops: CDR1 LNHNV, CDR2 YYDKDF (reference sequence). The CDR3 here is CATSRDIVTQGYGNTIYF. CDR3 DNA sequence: TGTGCCACCAGCAGAGATATCGTGACCCAGGGGTATGGAAACACCATATATTTT. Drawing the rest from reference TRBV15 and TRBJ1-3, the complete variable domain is DAMVIQNPRYQVTQFGKPVTLSCSQTLNHNVMYWYQQKSSQAPKLLFHYYDKDFNNEADTPDNFQSRRPNTSFCFLDIRSPGLGDTAMYLCATSRDIVTQGYGNTIYFGEGSWLTVV.

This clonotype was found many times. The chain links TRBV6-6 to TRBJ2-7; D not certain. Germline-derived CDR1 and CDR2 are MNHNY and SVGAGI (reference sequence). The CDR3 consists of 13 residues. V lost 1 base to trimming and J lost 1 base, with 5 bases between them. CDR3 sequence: CASSYWQSYEQYF. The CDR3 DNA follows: TGTGCCAGCAGTTACTGGCAGTCCTACGAGCAGTACTTC.